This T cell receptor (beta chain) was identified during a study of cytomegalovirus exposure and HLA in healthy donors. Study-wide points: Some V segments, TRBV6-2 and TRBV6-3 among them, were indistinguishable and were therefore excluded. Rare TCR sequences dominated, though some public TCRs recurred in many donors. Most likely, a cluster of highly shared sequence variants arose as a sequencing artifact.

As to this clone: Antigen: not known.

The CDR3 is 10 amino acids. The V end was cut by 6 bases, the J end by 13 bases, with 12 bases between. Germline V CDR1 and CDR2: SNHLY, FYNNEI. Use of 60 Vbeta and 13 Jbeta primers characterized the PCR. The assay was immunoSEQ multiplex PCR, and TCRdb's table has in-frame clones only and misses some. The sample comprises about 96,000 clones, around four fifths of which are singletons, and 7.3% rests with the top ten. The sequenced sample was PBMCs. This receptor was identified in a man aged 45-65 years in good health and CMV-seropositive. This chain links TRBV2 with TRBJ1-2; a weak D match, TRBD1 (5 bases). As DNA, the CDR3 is TGTGCCAGCAGCCTGACAGTCTCCACCTTC. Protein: CASSLTVSTF.